This T cell receptor (beta chain) was sequenced in a study of T cell responses to AZD1222 COVID-19 vaccine. Study summary: Combined were second doses at about 4 or about 12 weeks.

The repertoire was sequenced with immunoSEQ multiplex PCR; TCRdb's copy has only in-frame clones and lacks some. This sample carries some 120,000 clones, 70% to 90% of them seen once, and the ten largest clones take around 7.7%. Trimming removed 2 bases at V and 0 bases at J, with 8 bases between. The germline CDR1 and CDR2 sequences are KGHSH and LQKENI. The CDR3 loop spans 15 amino acids. The material was peripheral blood, obtained on day 0 of AZD1222 vaccination. The sequence derives from an adult in good health. V usage is TRBV18 and J usage is TRBJ2-1; either TRBD1 or TRBD2 may fit D (5 bases each). The CDR3 DNA follows: TGTGCCAGCTCACCAGGGGACGGCTCCTACAATGAGCAGTTCTTC. Protein product: CASSPGDGSYNEQFF. Full variable domain (outside the CDR3, taken from reference TRBV18 and TRBJ2-1): NAGVMQNPRHLVRRRGQEARLRCSPMKGHSHVYWYRQLPEEGLKFMVYLQKENIIDESGMPKERFSAEFPKEGPSILRIQQVVRGDSAAYFCASSPGDGSYNEQFFGPGTRLTVL.